Shown below are 22 T cell receptor beta chains from a single sample sequenced in a study of T cells in women clearing cervical HPV infection. Sequencing was performed with immunoSEQ multiplex PCR; in TCRdb, only in-frame clones are kept and a portion is missing. This repertoire includes roughly 38,000 clones. The sequencing input was blood buffy coat. The source is a woman aged 18-69 years with a cervical HPV16 infection that either progressed to CIN3+ or cleared (not recorded which).

Incomplete CDR3 DNA: TGTGCCAGCTCACTAGACAGGGGCGGCGAGACG. This gives the protein CASSLDRGGET. The entire CDR3 reads CASSLDRGGETQYF. The chain recombines TRBV18 with TRBJ2-3; 8 bases fit TRBD1. The read gets to within 3 residues of the CDR3 end, and the germline J gene fills in the rest. The germline CDR1 and CDR2 sequences are KGHSH and LQKENI. There are 14 residues in the CDR3. The variable domain in full, completed from reference TRBV18 and TRBJ2-3, reads NAGVMQNPRHLVRRRGQEARLRCSPMKGHSHVYWYRQLPEEGLKFMVYLQKENIIDESGMPKERFSAEFPKEGPSILRIQQVVRGDSAAYFCASSLDRGGETQYFGPGTRLTVL.

With regard to this clone: The read terminates 3 residues ahead of where the CDR3 ends, so the germline J gene completes it. The J gene is TRBJ2-3, the V gene TRBV24-1; tentative D call: TRBD1 (5 bases). This CDR3 region has 13 residues. V lost 7 bases and J lost 4, with 11 bases in between. In germline, CDR1 is KGHDR, CDR2 SFDVKD. The chain's CDR3 is CATRGAGPDTQYF. The sequenced CDR3 bases are TGTGCCACCAGAGGGGCCGGGCCAGATACG.

With respect to this clone: The CDR3 extends 3 residues past the end of the read, so its final part is completed from the germline J gene. The gene calls are TRBV15 and TRBJ2-5; 9 bases fit TRBD2. The CDR3 sequence is 15 residues long. Germline V gene data show CDR1 as LNHNV and CDR2 as YYDKDF (reference sequence). V shed 3 bases, J shed 4 bases, and the junction held 6 bases outside the gene matches. The part of the CDR3 DNA that was read is TGTGCCACCAGCAGGAGCGGGGGGCGGGGAGAGACC. Its protein product is CATSRSGGRGET. The CDR3 as a whole reads CATSRSGGRGETQYF.

A remark on this clone: The read terminates 3 residues ahead of where the CDR3 ends, so the germline J gene completes it. The chain has TRBV14 and TRBJ2-3; 7 bases fit TRBD2. The CDR3 has 17 amino acids. Germline lookup yields CDR1 SGHDN and CDR2 FVKESK. Trimming at V came to 2 bases and at J to 2 bases, leaving 10 bases not matched to a gene. The CDR3 protein is CASSQLSRTSSTDTQYF. Incomplete CDR3 DNA: TGTGCCAGCAGCCAATTGTCAAGGACTAGTTCCACAGATACG.

CDR3 DNA, as far as it was read: TGTGCCAGCAGTGAAGGAAAGCGGGCTCTCGTAGAGACC. This gives the protein CASSEGKRALVET. The entire CDR3 protein reads CASSEGKRALVETQYF. V usage is TRBV6-1 and J usage is TRBJ2-5; maybe TRBD2 (6 bases). The read gets to within 3 residues of the CDR3 end, and the germline J gene fills in the rest. The CDR3 runs to 16 residues. CDR1 and CDR2 from the germline V gene are MNHNS and SASEGT. The V gene lost 1 base and the J gene lost 4 bases, with 16 bases spanning the gap.

For this clone: From the germline J gene comes the end of the CDR3, since the read stops 3 residues before it. The V gene is TRBV7-3, the J gene TRBJ2-2; tentative D call: TRBD2 (5 bases). Germline V gene data show CDR1 as SGHTA and CDR2 as FQGTGA. V was cut by 2 bases and J by 5 bases, with 12 bases left in between. The CDR3 length is 15 residues. Incomplete CDR3 DNA: TGTGCCAGCAGCTTAGAGGGCTCGGCGACCGGGGAG. This encodes CASSLEGSATGE. The full CDR3 sequence reads CASSLEGSATGELFF.

Worth noting for this clone: The read halts 3 residues ahead of the CDR3 end, with the missing end drawn from the germline J gene. V gene TRBV20-1 combines with J gene TRBJ2-7; TRBD2 agrees at 7 bases. The germline gives CDR1 DFQATT, CDR2 SNEGSKA (reference sequence). The CDR3 is 15 amino acids. J was trimmed by 2 bases and V by 1 base; bases with no gene match: 8. CDR3 sequence: CSARAPSGLPYEQYF. CDR3 bases read: TGCAGTGCTAGAGCGCCTAGCGGACTACCCTACGAG.

The CDR3 loop reads CSARTGLLQPQHF. CDR3 DNA, as far as it was read: TGCAGTGCTAGAACGGGGTTACTTCAGCCC. The chain is built from TRBV20-1 and TRBJ1-5; no reliable D call. The CDR3 is cut off 3 residues early in the read; its end comes from the germline J gene. The CDR3 sequence is 13 residues long. Between the trimmed V and J ends, which lost 2 bases and 6 bases, there was a span of 11 bases. Germline V lookup: CDR1 DFQATT, CDR2 SNEGSKA (reference sequence).

Notes on this clone: The read is 3 residues too short to cover the CDR3 end, so that end is filled in from the germline J gene. V usage is TRBV14 and J usage is TRBJ1-3; no clear D. Trimming took off 1 base at V and 8 bases at J, with 6 bases between the two ends. This CDR3 is built from 12 residues. Germline values: CDR1 SGHDN, CDR2 FVKESK. This CDR3 is CASSQAGYTIYF. The sequenced CDR3 bases are TGTGCCAGCAGCCAAGCGGGGTACACC.

To note about this clone: The read ends 3 residues early relative to the CDR3; the germline J gene fills the gap. The chain is built from TRBV5-1 and TRBJ2-2; 9 bases are shared with TRBD1. V lost 4 bases and J lost 6; bases outside the gene matches: 7. The CDR3 runs 15 residues. CDR1 is SGHRS and CDR2 is YFSETQ in the germline V gene. The sequenced CDR3 bases are TGCGCCAGCAGCCCGGGACAGGGATATTCCGGGGAG. It translates to CASSPGQGYSGE. The whole CDR3 protein reads CASSPGQGYSGELFF.

A remark on this clone: The read gets to within 3 residues of the CDR3 end, and the germline J gene fills in the rest. The rearrangement uses TRBV6-2 or TRBV6-3 and TRBJ1-4; tentatively, D is TRBD1 (6 bases). The CDR3 length is 14 residues. Germline V lookup: CDR1 MNHEY, CDR2 SVGEGT. The CDR3 reads CASSLYRADNVLFF. The part of the CDR3 DNA that was read is TGTGCCAGCAGTTTGTACAGGGCGGACAACGTA.

Points on this clone: The sequenced fragment ends 3 residues before the CDR3 boundary, so the rest is inferred from the germline J gene. The chain has TRBV12-3 or TRBV12-4 and TRBJ1-2, with 8 bases that match TRBD1. The CDR3 loop spans 14 amino acids. The DNA read from the CDR3 is TGTGCCAGCAGTCCCCGCGGGACAGGACCCGGC. It yields the protein CASSPRGTGPG. The full CDR3 sequence reads CASSPRGTGPGYTF.

The sequenced CDR3 bases are TGCAGTGTGACAGGGGGCAGGGAGACC. It specifies CSVTGGRET. The full CDR3 sequence reads CSVTGGRETQYF. The chain couples TRBV20-1 to TRBJ2-5; 10 bases line up with TRBD1. The read halts 3 residues ahead of the CDR3 end, with the missing end drawn from the germline J gene. CDR3 size: 12 residues. V lost 7 bases, J lost 5 bases, and 4 bases stayed unmatched. CDR1 and CDR2 from the germline V gene are DFQATT and SNEGSKA (reference sequence).

CDR3 in amino acids: CASSQVAGTGGRQETQYF. CDR3 DNA, as far as it was read: TGCGCCAGCAGCCAAGTGGCCGGGACAGGGGGCAGGCAAGAGACC. The genes are TRBV4-1 and TRBJ2-5, with TRBD1 matching 12 bases. The read terminates 3 residues before the CDR3 end, so the remaining end is supplied by the germline J gene. V gave up 1 base and J gave up 2 bases; unmatched junction bases: 8. Germline V CDR1 and CDR2: MGHRA, YSYEKL. This CDR3 is 18 amino acids long.

The CDR3 DNA, read in part, is TGTGCCAGCAGGGCTTTACAGGGCTCCCTATACAATGAG. Translating it yields CASRALQGSLYNE. The CDR3 in its entirety is CASRALQGSLYNEQFF. This chain uses TRBV2 with TRBJ2-1, with D perhaps TRBD1 (6 bases). The read comes to an end 3 residues before the CDR3 does, leaving the germline J gene to fill in the end. In germline, CDR1 is SNHLY, CDR2 FYNNEI. V was pared by 6 bases and J by 4 bases, with 19 bases between. This CDR3 contains 16 residues. Drawing the rest from reference TRBV2 and TRBJ2-1, the complete variable domain is EPEVTQTPSHQVTQMGQEVILRCVPISNHLYFYWYRQILGQKVEFLVSFYNNEISEKSEIFDDQFSVERPDGSNFTLKIRSTKLEDSAMYFCASRALQGSLYNEQFFGPGTRLTVL.

Comment on this clone: Coverage ceases 3 residues before the CDR3 finishes, and the germline J gene fills in the end. This chain links TRBV7-8 with TRBJ2-7; 7 bases map to TRBD2. V lost 6 bases, J lost 1 base, and 18 bases stayed unmatched. The CDR3 runs 18 residues. Germline CDR1 reads SGHVS; CDR2 reads FQNEAQ. The part of the CDR3 DNA that was read is TGTGCCAGCAGTCCCACGGAGGCGGGTGGGGAGGGATCCTACGAG. It encodes CASSPTEAGGEGSYE. The whole CDR3 reads CASSPTEAGGEGSYEQYF.

Details on this clone: The CDR3 end falls 3 residues outside the read, so it is completed with the germline J gene. V gene TRBV18 combines with J gene TRBJ2-2, with D unclear. Looked up from germline, CDR1 is KGHSH and CDR2 is LQKENI. The CDR3 sequence is 14 residues long. The sequenced CDR3 bases are TGTGCCAGCTCACTCAGAGAAACTAATGAAAAG. It yields the protein CASSLRETNEK. The CDR3 in full is CASSLRETNEKLFF.

Worth noting for this clone: The CDR3 end lies 3 residues beyond the end of the read and is filled in from the germline J gene. The J gene is TRBJ2-7, the V gene TRBV7-2, with a weak D call TRBD2 (5 bases). Germline values: CDR1 SGHTA, CDR2 FQGNSA. The CDR3 is 12 residues long. V shed 2 bases and J shed 6 bases, with 8 bases lying between them. The sequenced CDR3 bases are TGTGCCAGCAGCTTACGCGGACTCGAG. Protein: CASSLRGLE. The entire CDR3 is CASSLRGLEQYF. The variable domain in full, completed from reference TRBV7-2 and TRBJ2-7, reads GAGVSQSPSNKVTEKGKDVELRCDPISGHTALYWYRQSLGQGLEFLIYFQGNSAPDKSGLPSDRFSAERTGGSVSTLTIQRTQQEDSAVYLCASSLRGLEQYFGPGTRLTVT.

On this clone itself: The read falls 3 residues short of the CDR3 end, and the missing part is taken from the germline J gene. This chain connects TRBV12-3 or TRBV12-4 to TRBJ2-7; a weak D match, TRBD1 (6 bases). This CDR3 is 13 amino acids long. V shed 3 bases and J shed 3 bases, with 9 bases lying between them. The part of the CDR3 DNA that was read is TGTGCCAGCAGTTTTGGCAGGGGCTACGAG. Encoded protein: CASSFGRGYE. In full, the CDR3 reads CASSFGRGYEQYF.

A remark on this clone: The read halts 3 residues ahead of the CDR3 end, with the missing end drawn from the germline J gene. The V call is TRBV2, the J call TRBJ2-7; maybe TRBD2 (5 bases). This CDR3 spans 17 amino acids. CDR1 is SNHLY, CDR2 FYNNEI, per germline. Trimming left V 6 bases short and J 0 bases short, with 21 bases between. CDR3 region: CASSDRRGLPSSYEQYF. CDR3 bases read: TGTGCCAGCAGCGATCGACGGGGATTACCTAGCTCCTACGAG.

With respect to this clone: The read falls 3 residues short of the CDR3 end, and the missing part is taken from the germline J gene. V usage is TRBV7-2 and J usage is TRBJ2-1, with TRBD2 matching 13 bases. The germline gives CDR1 SGHTA, CDR2 FQGNSA. The CDR3 loop spans 15 amino acids. V gave up 5 bases and J gave up 5 bases; unmatched junction bases: 3. CDR3: CASSLTSGGDNEQFF. CDR3 bases read: TGTGCCAGCAGCCTAACTAGCGGGGGGGACAATGAG.

CDR3 DNA, as far as it was read: TGTGCCAGCAACCCAAAGGTAGCCAAAAACATT. Amino acid sequence: CASNPKVAKNI. Given in full, the CDR3 is CASNPKVAKNIQYF. The rearrangement joins TRBV5-4 to TRBJ2-4, with D uncertain. The read gets to within 3 residues of the CDR3 end, and the germline J gene fills in the rest. There are 14 residues in the CDR3. CDR1 and CDR2 from the germline V gene are SGHNT and YYREEE (reference sequence). V dropped 6 bases and J dropped 0 bases, with 10 bases sitting between them.